Following are 19 T cell receptor beta chains from one sample sequenced in a study of blood T cells in healthy people across ages. The second PCR ran about 6 to 12 cycles with a sample-barcoded 5' primer and J-beta primers. Using its own MiXCR run on the 5' RACE reads, TCRdb lists one record per CDR3 protein. The sample records about 1.4 million distinct CDR3 sequences, almost 60% being singletons. The sequencing sample was made of blood. The receptors were sampled from a man between 18 and 35 years old in good health.

The rearrangement joins TRBV9 to TRBJ1-2, with TRBD1 matching over 10 bases. The CDR3 is 14 amino acids. The germline CDR1 and CDR2 sequences are SGDLS and YYNGEE. Losses at the gene ends were 0 bases for V and 6 bases for J; bases not matched to a gene: 2. CDR3 nucleotides: TGTGCCAGCAGCGTAGCGGGGACAGGGGATGGCTACACCTTC. Amino acids: CASSVAGTGDGYTF. The variable domain in full, with the rest retrieved from reference TRBV9 and TRBJ1-2, is DSGVTQTPKHLITATGQRVTLRCSPRSGDLSVYWYQQSLDQGLQFLIQYYNGEERAKGNILERFSAQQFPDLHSELNLSSLELGDSALYFCASSVAGTGDGYTFGSGTRLTVV.

In its sample, this clonotype was seen a few times. The chain uses TRBV15 and TRBJ2-1, with a weak D call TRBD2 (6 bases). Trimming pared 0 bases from V and 7 bases from J, leaving 16 bases between. Per germline, CDR1 LNHNV and CDR2 YYDKDF (reference sequence). CDR3 length: 16 residues. CDR3 amino acids: CATSRDTYGGWNEQFF. The CDR3, as DNA: TGTGCCACCAGCAGAGATACATACGGAGGGTGGAATGAGCAGTTCTTC.

This sequence joins TRBV4-1 and TRBJ1-6, with D maybe TRBD1 (5 bases). With 4 bases removed from V and 7 bases from J, the gap between germline ends came to 11 bases. The CDR3 extends over 14 amino acids. In germline, CDR1 is MGHRA, CDR2 YSYEKL. The CDR3 bases are TGCGCCAGCAGCCGGGAGGGACTGAATTCACCCCTCCACTTT. Translating it yields CASSREGLNSPLHF.

The chain carries TRBV6-1 and TRBJ2-1; TRBD1 agrees at 7 bases. This CDR3 comprises 15 residues. Trimming at V came to 1 base and at J to 4 bases, leaving 4 bases not matched to a gene. Germline CDR1 and CDR2: MNHNS and SASEGT. The CDR3 is CASSEGQGRYNEQFF. The CDR3 DNA is TGTGCCAGCAGTGAAGGACAGGGCCGGTACAATGAGCAGTTCTTC.

J is TRBJ1-2 and V is TRBV12-3 or TRBV12-4; D call uncertain. The V and J ends lost 3 bases and 8 bases respectively, with 7 bases between them. The CDR3 spans 11 residues. This chain's CDR3 is CASSFIKGYTF. In DNA form, the CDR3 reads TGTGCCAGCAGTTTTATTAAAGGCTACACCTTC.

V and J are TRBV7-9 and TRBJ1-4, with D hard to call. This CDR3 has 12 residues. V shed 7 bases and J shed 6 bases, with 9 bases lying between them. From germline, CDR1 is SEHNR and CDR2 FQNEAQ (reference sequence). CDR3 in DNA: TGTGCCAGCAAAGCGGCAGATGAAAAACTGTTTTTT. Residues: CASKAADEKLFF. Complete variable domain (other parts from reference TRBV7-9 and TRBJ1-4): DTGVSQNPRHKITKRGQNVTFRCDPISEHNRLYWYRQTLGQGPEFLTYFQNEAQLEKSRLLSDRFSAERPKGSFSTLEIQRTEQGDSAMYLCASKAADEKLFFGSGTQLSVL.

This rearrangement joins TRBV29-1 to TRBJ2-3; 9 bases are a match to TRBD1. The trim removed 7 bases at V and 0 bases at J, leaving 5 bases unmatched. CDR3 length equals 14 residues. Germline CDR1 is SQVTM and CDR2 is ANQGSEA. The CDR3 nucleotides read TGCAGCGGCAACAGGGGGCGTAGCACAGATACGCAGTATTTT. It codes for CSGNRGRSTDTQYF.

The chain links TRBV12-3 or TRBV12-4 to TRBJ2-1; D is unresolved. V was cut by 2 bases and J by 6 bases, with 14 bases left in between. The CDR3 length is 15 residues. In nucleotides, the CDR3 is TGTGCCAGCAGTTTAAGAAAAGCCTCCCTCAATGAGCAGTTCTTC. It yields the protein CASSLRKASLNEQFF.

This chain uses TRBV20-1 with TRBJ2-3; 12 bases agree with TRBD2. This CDR3 region has 15 residues. J lost 5 bases, V lost 6 bases, and 9 bases had no gene match. Per the germline V gene, CDR1 is DFQATT and CDR2 is SNEGSKA (reference sequence). DNA for the CDR3: TGCAGTGCCAAGACTAGCGGGGGCCGAGGAGATACGCAGTATTTT. Protein sequence: CSAKTSGGRGDTQYF.

The V and J genes are TRBV20-1 and TRBJ2-1; no clear D. V shed 0 bases and J shed 2 bases, with 11 bases lying between them. This CDR3 is 15 amino acids long. The germline V gene encodes CDR1 DFQATT and CDR2 SNEGSKA (reference sequence). CDR3 sequence: CSARDRPMPYNEQFF. The CDR3 nucleotides are TGCAGTGCTAGAGACCGACCCATGCCCTACAATGAGCAGTTCTTC.

This clonotype was seen more than once but under ten times. V is TRBV6-5 and J is TRBJ2-7; D not resolved. Germline CDR1 is MNHEY and CDR2 is SVGAGI. CDR3 length: 15 residues. V lost 5 bases and J lost 0, with 14 bases in between. The CDR3: CASSITESSSYEQYF. CDR3 DNA: TGTGCCAGCAGTATCACGGAGAGCAGCTCCTACGAGCAGTACTTC.

About this clonotype itself: Sequence at one end of the junction differs from germline and may be a read error. The rearrangement links TRBV20-1 to TRBJ2-1, with D tentatively TRBD2 (6 bases). Germline assignment: CDR1 DFQATT and CDR2 SNEGSKA (reference sequence). The CDR3 runs to 17 residues. CDR3 amino acids: CSARAHLRREAYNEQFF. The CDR3 nucleotides are TGCAGTGCTAGAGCCCATCTTAGAAGGGAGGCCTACAATGAGCAGTTTTTC.

This clonotype was seen once. The chain employs TRBV9 and TRBJ1-1, with TRBD1 matching over 7 bases. The CDR3 runs 14 residues. CDR1 is SGDLS and CDR2 is YYNGEE in the germline V gene. Trimming took 3 bases from V and 6 from J; bases not matched to a gene: 8. CDR3 bases: TGTGCCAGCAGCGCGGGGACAGCTTGGGCTGAAGCTTTCTTT. It translates to CASSAGTAWAEAFF.

The chain carries TRBV20-1 and TRBJ1-2, with TRBD1 as a possible D gene (6 bases). Trimming removed 5 bases from V and 7 bases from J, with 14 bases in between. The CDR3 runs to 12 residues. Germline assignment: CDR1 DFQATT and CDR2 SNEGSKA (reference sequence). CDR3 DNA sequence: TGCAGTGCTGCACAGGGCCCTCCTGGCTACACCTTC. Amino acids: CSAAQGPPGYTF.

This rearrangement joins TRBV4-1 to TRBJ2-7, with 9 bases lining up with TRBD2. The trim removed 1 base at V and 7 bases at J, leaving 8 bases unmatched. There are 15 residues in the CDR3. Germline CDR1 reads MGHRA; CDR2 reads YSYEKL. The CDR3 DNA reads TGCGCCAGCAGCCAAGTGGCTAGCGGGAACGGTGAGCAGTACTTC. It yields the protein CASSQVASGNGEQYF.

This clonotype turned up a few times. The V call is TRBV5-1, the J call TRBJ2-1, with 7 bases identical to TRBD1. CDR1 and CDR2 from the germline V gene are SGHRS and YFSETQ. The CDR3 totals 15 residues. Germline trimming cut 0 bases from V and 4 bases from J; bases unmatched to any gene: 4. The CDR3 loop is CASSLGQGEYNEQFF. Written as DNA, the CDR3 is TGCGCCAGCAGCTTGGGGCAGGGGGAATACAATGAGCAGTTCTTC. Full variable domain (remainder filled in from reference TRBV5-1 and TRBJ2-1): KAGVTQTPRYLIKTRGQQVTLSCSPISGHRSVSWYQQTPGQGLQFLFEYFSETQRNKGNFPGRFSGRQFSNSRSEMNVSTLELGDSALYLCASSLGQGEYNEQFFGPGTRLTVL.

This rearrangement joins TRBV29-1 to TRBJ2-7; D is unresolved. V dropped 4 bases and J dropped 2 bases, with 12 bases sitting between them. There are 13 residues in the CDR3. Germline V lookup: CDR1 SQVTM, CDR2 ANQGSEA. CDR3 loop: CSVARIDTYEQYF. In DNA, the CDR3 is TGCAGCGTTGCCCGAATCGATACCTACGAGCAGTACTTC.

The genes are TRBV5-1 and TRBJ2-5; 10 bases line up with TRBD2. TRBJ2-7 matches the DNA end more closely, so the J call is doubtful. The CDR3 contains 15 residues. The germline CDR1 and CDR2 sequences are SGHRS and YFSETQ. CDR3 bases: TGCGCCAGCAGCTCGGCTAGCGGGAGTCCCCACGAGCAGTACTTC. Protein product: CASSSASGSPHEQYF.

The chain carries TRBV13 and TRBJ2-7; 7 bases fit TRBD2. The CDR3 spans 14 residues. The V gene end was trimmed by 3 bases and the J gene end by 2 bases; junction bases not matched to a gene: 4. Germline CDR1 PRHDT, CDR2 FYEKMQ (reference sequence). The CDR3 sequence: CASSFRGGTYEQYF. CDR3 coding DNA: TGTGCCAGCAGCTTCCGGGGAGGGACCTACGAGCAGTACTTC.